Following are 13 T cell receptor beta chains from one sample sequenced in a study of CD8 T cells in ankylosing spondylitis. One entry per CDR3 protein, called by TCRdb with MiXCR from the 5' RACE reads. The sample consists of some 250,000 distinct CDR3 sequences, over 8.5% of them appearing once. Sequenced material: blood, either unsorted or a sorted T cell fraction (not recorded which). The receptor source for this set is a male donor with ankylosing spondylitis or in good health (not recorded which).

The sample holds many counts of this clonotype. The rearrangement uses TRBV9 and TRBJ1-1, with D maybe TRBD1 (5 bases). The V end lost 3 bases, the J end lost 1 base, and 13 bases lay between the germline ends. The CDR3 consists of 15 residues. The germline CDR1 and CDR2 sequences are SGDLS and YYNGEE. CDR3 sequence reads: CASSEVQGANTEAFF. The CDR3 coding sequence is TGTGCCAGCAGCGAGGTTCAGGGTGCGAACACTGAAGCTTTCTTT.

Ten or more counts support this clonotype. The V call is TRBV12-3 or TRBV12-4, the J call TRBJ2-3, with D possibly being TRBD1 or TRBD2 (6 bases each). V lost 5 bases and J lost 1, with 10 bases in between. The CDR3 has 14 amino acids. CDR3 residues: CASSLGGRTDTQYF. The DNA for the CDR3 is TGTGCCAGCAGTCTGGGGGGCCGCACAGATACGCAGTATTTT.

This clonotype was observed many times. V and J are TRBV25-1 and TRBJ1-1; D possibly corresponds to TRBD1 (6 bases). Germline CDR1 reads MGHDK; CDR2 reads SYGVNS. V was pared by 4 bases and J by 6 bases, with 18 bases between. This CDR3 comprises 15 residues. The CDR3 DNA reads TGTGCCAGCAGTGGAACTACAGGGCGGGGGGCTGAAGCTTTCTTT. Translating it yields CASSGTTGRGAEAFF.

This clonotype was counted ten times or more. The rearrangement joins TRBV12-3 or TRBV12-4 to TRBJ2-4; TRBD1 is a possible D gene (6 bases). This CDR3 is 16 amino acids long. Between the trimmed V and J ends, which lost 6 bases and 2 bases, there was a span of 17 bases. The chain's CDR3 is CASRPPGTNTKNIQYF. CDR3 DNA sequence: TGTGCCAGCAGACCCCCCGGGACAAACACCAAAAACATTCAGTACTTC.

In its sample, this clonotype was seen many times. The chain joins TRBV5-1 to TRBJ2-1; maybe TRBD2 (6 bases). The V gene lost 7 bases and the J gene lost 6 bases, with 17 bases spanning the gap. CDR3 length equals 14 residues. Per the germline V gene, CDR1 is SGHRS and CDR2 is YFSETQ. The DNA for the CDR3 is TGCGCCAGCTGCGGGACTTTTGAGGCCAATGAGCAGTTCTTC. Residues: CASCGTFEANEQFF. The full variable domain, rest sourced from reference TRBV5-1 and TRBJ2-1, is KAGVTQTPRYLIKTRGQQVTLSCSPISGHRSVSWYQQTPGQGLQFLFEYFSETQRNKGNFPGRFSGRQFSNSRSEMNVSTLELGDSALYLCASCGTFEANEQFFGPGTRLTVL.

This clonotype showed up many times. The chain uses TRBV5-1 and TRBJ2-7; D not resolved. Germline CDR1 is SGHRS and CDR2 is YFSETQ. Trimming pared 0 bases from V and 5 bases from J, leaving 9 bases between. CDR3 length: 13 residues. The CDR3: CASSLAWSNEQYF. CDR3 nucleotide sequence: TGCGCCAGCAGCTTGGCCTGGAGTAACGAGCAGTACTTC.

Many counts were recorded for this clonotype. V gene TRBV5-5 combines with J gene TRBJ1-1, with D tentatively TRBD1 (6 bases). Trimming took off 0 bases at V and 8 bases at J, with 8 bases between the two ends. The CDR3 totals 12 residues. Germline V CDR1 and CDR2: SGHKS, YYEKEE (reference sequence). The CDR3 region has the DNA TGTGCCAGCAGCTTGGGCGGACAGGAAGCTTTCTTT. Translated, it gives CASSLGGQEAFF.

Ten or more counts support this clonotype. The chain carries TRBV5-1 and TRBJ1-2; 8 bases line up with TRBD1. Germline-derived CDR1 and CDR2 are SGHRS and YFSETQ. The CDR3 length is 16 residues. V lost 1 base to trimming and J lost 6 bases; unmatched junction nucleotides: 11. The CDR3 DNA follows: TGCGCCAGCAGCTTGTGGGGAGACGGACAGGGTCATGGCTACACCTTC. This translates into CASSLWGDGQGHGYTF.

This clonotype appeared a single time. Here the CDR3 DNA reads TGCGCCAGCAGCTTGCAAGGTAGCAACAATGAGCAGTTCTTC. Translation gives CASSLQGSNNEQFF. This rearrangement joins TRBV5-1 to TRBJ2-1; no definite D call. V lost 1 base to trimming and J lost 5 bases, with 10 bases between them. The CDR3 contains 14 residues. Looked up from germline, CDR1 is SGHRS and CDR2 is YFSETQ.

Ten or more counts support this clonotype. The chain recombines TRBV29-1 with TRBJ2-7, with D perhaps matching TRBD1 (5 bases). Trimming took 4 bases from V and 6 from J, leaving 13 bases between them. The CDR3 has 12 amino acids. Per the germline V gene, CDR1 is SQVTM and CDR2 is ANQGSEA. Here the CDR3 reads CSVAGRVGEQYF. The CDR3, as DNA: TGCAGCGTTGCTGGCAGGGTGGGCGAGCAGTACTTC.

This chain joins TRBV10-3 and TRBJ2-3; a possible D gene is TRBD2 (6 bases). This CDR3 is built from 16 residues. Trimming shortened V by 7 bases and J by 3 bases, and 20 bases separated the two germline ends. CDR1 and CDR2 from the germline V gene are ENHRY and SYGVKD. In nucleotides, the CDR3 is TGTGCCATCACTCCCTCTTTAGCGGAGGGGACAGATACGCAGTATTTT. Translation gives CAITPSLAEGTDTQYF.

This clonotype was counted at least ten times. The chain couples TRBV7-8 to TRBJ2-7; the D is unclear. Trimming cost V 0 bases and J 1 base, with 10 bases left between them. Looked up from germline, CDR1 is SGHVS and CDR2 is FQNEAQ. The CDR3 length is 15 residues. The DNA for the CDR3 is TGTGCCAGCAGCTTAGCGACTCTCGCATCCTACGAGCAGTACTTC. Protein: CASSLATLASYEQYF.

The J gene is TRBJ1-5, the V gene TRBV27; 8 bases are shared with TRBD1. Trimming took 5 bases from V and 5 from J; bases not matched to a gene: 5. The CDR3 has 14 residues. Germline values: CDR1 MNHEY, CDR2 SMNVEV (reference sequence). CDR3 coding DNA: TGTGCCAGCAGTCCTGGACAGGGACATCAGCCCCAGCATTTT. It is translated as CASSPGQGHQPQHF.